This passage covers 7 T cell receptor beta chains from one sample sequenced in a study of technical replicates of blood from four donors. TCRdb keeps only in-frame clones here, not all; method: immunoSEQ multiplex PCR. The sample carries approximately 82,000 clones, around 90% recorded once. The specimen sequenced was T cells isolated from PBMCs. Source of these receptors: a human donor in good health.

Turning to this clone: An end of the junction differs from the germline gene, which may be a read error. V and J are TRBV4-1 and TRBJ1-1; D is uncertain. The CDR3 sequence is 15 residues long. CDR1 is MGHRA and CDR2 is YSYEKL in the germline V gene. CDR3 amino acids: CASNQKRMGNTEAFF. CDR3 DNA sequence: TGCGCCAGCAACCAAAAGCGGATGGGAAACACTGAAGCTTTCTTT.

A single count supports this clone. The CDR3 coding sequence is TGTGCCAGCAGTGAATACGAGGGTCGGAGGGGCGGGGAGCTGTTTTTT. Amino acid sequence: CASSEYEGRRGGELFF. The V call is TRBV25-1, the J call TRBJ2-2; a weak D match, TRBD2 (6 bases). Trimming pared 0 bases from V and 7 bases from J, leaving 15 bases between. This CDR3 spans 16 amino acids. The V gene's germline CDR1 is MGHDK and CDR2 SYGVNS.

V gene TRBV4-1 combines with J gene TRBJ2-7; 8 bases agree with TRBD1. V lost 1 base and J lost 5; bases outside the gene matches: 10. CDR1 is MGHRA, CDR2 YSYEKL, per germline. There are 16 residues in the CDR3. The DNA for the CDR3 is TGCGCCAGCAGCCAAGGGGGACAGGTGTTCGAAGACGAGCAGTACTTC. Residues: CASSQGGQVFEDEQYF.

The chain is built from TRBV4-1 and TRBJ2-7; TRBD1 matches 10 bases. Looked up from germline, CDR1 is MGHRA and CDR2 is YSYEKL. This CDR3 is 13 amino acids long. V was pared by 6 bases and J by 4 bases, with 3 bases of the junction left unmatched. The CDR3: CASRGQGGYEQYF. The CDR3 nucleotides are TGCGCCAGCAGAGGACAGGGGGGATACGAGCAGTACTTC.

The chain recombines TRBV5-4 with TRBJ2-2, with TRBD2 matching 16 bases. Germline V CDR1 and CDR2: SGHNT, YYREEE (reference sequence). This CDR3 has 18 amino acids. V shed 4 bases, J shed 2 bases, and the junction held 5 bases outside the gene matches. The CDR3 reads CASSRGLAGGPNTGELFF. CDR3 in DNA: TGTGCCAGCAGCAGGGGACTAGCGGGGGGGCCTAACACCGGGGAGCTGTTTTTT.

The CDR3 DNA sequence: TGTGCCAGCGGAGACGCCGGGACAGGGAGTTACAATGAGCAGTTCTTC. This encodes CASGDAGTGSYNEQFF. V gene TRBV28 combines with J gene TRBJ2-1; TRBD1 matches at 9 bases. The CDR3 runs to 16 residues. Unmatched junction bases numbered 12, after V lost 8 bases and J lost 4 bases. Germline CDR1 is MDHEN and CDR2 is SYDVKM.

J is TRBJ1-1 and V is TRBV7-9; D gene unclear. V was clipped by 5 bases and J by 5 bases, with 12 bases between them. CDR1 is SEHNR and CDR2 is FQNEAQ in the germline V gene (reference sequence). The CDR3 contains 13 residues. CDR3 DNA: TGTGCCAGCAGCGCGCCCGTCAATACTGAAGCTTTCTTT. It yields the protein CASSAPVNTEAFF.